Shown below are 29 T cell receptor beta chains from a single sample sequenced in a study of shared clonotypes between healthy human individuals. Naive CD8 cells comprised CD45RO-negative, CCR7-positively selected cells, excluding terminally differentiated effector memory CD45RA+ cells. Sequencing used immunoSEQ multiplex PCR; TCRdb keeps in-frame clones, though not all of them. The table has some 630,000 clones, approximately 96% seen once; the top ten hold 0.11%. Sequences were obtained from naive CD8+ T cells sorted from blood. The receptors were gathered from a woman under 40 in good health.

The chain has TRBV9 and TRBJ2-3; D remains ambiguous. The CDR3 consists of 15 residues. In germline, CDR1 is SGDLS, CDR2 YYNGEE. The V and J ends lost 0 bases and 2 bases respectively, with 10 bases between them. CDR3 DNA: TGTGCCAGCAGCGTAGAGGCCTCCGTCACAGATACGCAGTATTTT. Its protein is CASSVEASVTDTQYF.

The V call is TRBV2, the J call TRBJ2-5, with TRBD1 identical over 8 bases. V was pared by 2 bases and J by 3 bases, with 8 bases of the junction left unmatched. CDR1 is SNHLY, CDR2 FYNNEI, per germline. The CDR3 length is 16 residues. DNA of the CDR3: TGTGCCAGCAGTGAATTGGGGACAGGAGCGGAAGAGACCCAGTACTTC. Amino acids: CASSELGTGAEETQYF.

The gene calls are TRBV30 and TRBJ2-1; 8 bases agree with TRBD2. CDR3 size: 16 residues. V shed 3 bases, J shed 9 bases, and the junction held 16 bases outside the gene matches. From germline, CDR1 is GTSNPN and CDR2 SVGIG (reference sequence). The CDR3 DNA sequence: TGTGCCTGGAGCTCCGGTGTAGGGACTAGAGGGTCTGAGCAGTTCTTC. Translating gives CAWSSGVGTRGSEQFF.

The count of this clone is one. This chain uses TRBV21-1 with TRBJ1-2; the table assigns TRBD1, which was not confirmed against the DNA. TRBV21-1 is described as a pseudogene. The CDR3 consists of 17 residues. The CDR3 sequence: CASSKANRDREFLGYTF. The CDR3, as DNA: TGTGCCAGCAGCAAAGCGAACCGGGACAGGGAGTTTTTGGGCTACACCTTC.

The chain joins TRBV13 to TRBJ2-3; D remains ambiguous. V shed 5 bases and J shed 3 bases, with 6 bases lying between them. From germline, CDR1 is PRHDT and CDR2 FYEKMQ (reference sequence). CDR3 length: 12 residues. The DNA of the CDR3 is TGTGCCAGCAGCCCCGGTACAGATACGCAGTATTTT. Its protein product is CASSPGTDTQYF.

V is TRBV13 and J is TRBJ2-1; D not resolved. The germline CDR1 and CDR2 sequences are PRHDT and FYEKMQ (reference sequence). The V gene lost 2 bases and the J gene lost 7 bases, with 3 bases spanning the gap. The CDR3 is 11 residues long. This CDR3 is CASSLLNEQFF. CDR3 bases: TGTGCCAGCAGCTTACTAAATGAGCAGTTCTTC.

This clone was seen just once. Additional DNA sequences in this sample encode the identical CDR3. The chain joins TRBV27 to TRBJ1-1; a weak D match, TRBD1 (5 bases). Germline V gene sequence: CDR1 MNHEY, CDR2 SMNVEV (reference sequence). Trimming pared 0 bases from V and 1 base from J, leaving 9 bases between. This CDR3 has 15 amino acids. CDR3 sequence (DNA): TGTGCCAGCAGTTTATCTCAGGGAGCGAACACTGAAGCTTTCTTT. This sequence encodes CASSLSQGANTEAFF.

The chain joins TRBV7-9 to TRBJ2-3, with 7 bases matching TRBD2. This CDR3 region has 17 residues. With V trimmed by 0 bases and J by 3 bases, 9 bases remained unmatched. Germline assignment: CDR1 SEHNR and CDR2 FQNEAQ (reference sequence). The CDR3 DNA reads TGTGCCAGCAGCTTAGCGACTAGTCGCGGGGGAACAGATACGCAGTATTTT. This sequence encodes CASSLATSRGGTDTQYF.

V usage is TRBV28 and J usage is TRBJ2-1, with TRBD2 identical over 10 bases. The CDR3 loop spans 14 amino acids. In germline, CDR1 is MDHEN, CDR2 SYDVKM. V dropped 6 bases and J dropped 10; count of bases not matched to a gene: 9. CDR3 coding DNA: TGTGCCAGCAGCTCGGGGATAGCGGGAGGCGAGCAGTTCTTC. It codes for CASSSGIAGGEQFF.

The V call is TRBV27, the J call TRBJ2-3; TRBD2 aligns across 9 bases. This CDR3 spans 17 amino acids. Germline CDR1 and CDR2: MNHEY and SMNVEV (reference sequence). With V trimmed by 2 bases and J by 4 bases, 10 bases remained unmatched. The CDR3 DNA reads as TGTGCCAGCAGTTTACATTTAGCGGGAGCGGTTGCAGATACGCAGTATTTT. Its translation: CASSLHLAGAVADTQYF.

The chain joins TRBV27 to TRBJ2-2; no clear D gene. This CDR3 region has 15 residues. Germline assignment: CDR1 MNHEY and CDR2 SMNVEV (reference sequence). V was pared by 6 bases and J by 4 bases, with 15 bases between. The CDR3: CASSTEWLPTGELFF. CDR3 coding DNA: TGTGCCAGCAGCACCGAATGGCTACCCACCGGGGAGCTGTTTTTT.

V and J are TRBV28 and TRBJ2-7; D gene uncertain. V was cut by 3 bases and J by 0 bases, with 12 bases left in between. Germline lookup yields CDR1 MDHEN and CDR2 SYDVKM. This CDR3 spans 15 amino acids. The CDR3 spells CASSFFPYGSYEQYF. In DNA, the CDR3 is TGTGCCAGCAGTTTCTTCCCGTACGGCTCCTACGAGCAGTACTTC.

The chain recombines TRBV28 with TRBJ2-1, with TRBD2 matching over 9 bases. The CDR3 has 14 residues. V lost 10 bases, J lost 5 bases, and 9 bases stayed unmatched. Germline CDR1 and CDR2: MDHEN and SYDVKM. The CDR3 loop is CANSVGTSHNEQFF. CDR3 nucleotides: TGTGCCAACTCGGTCGGGACTAGCCACAATGAGCAGTTCTTC.

A single count supports this clone. The rearrangement uses TRBV10-3 and TRBJ1-2; D possibly corresponds to TRBD1 (6 bases). Trimming stripped 6 bases from V and 2 bases from J, with 10 bases between. This CDR3 has 13 residues. CDR1 is ENHRY, CDR2 SYGVKD, per germline. This chain's CDR3 is CAISRGTNYGYTF. In nucleotides, the CDR3 is TGTGCCATCAGCCGCGGGACAAACTATGGCTACACCTTC.

V and J are TRBV27 and TRBJ2-1, with 7 bases matching TRBD2. Trimming removed 5 bases from V and 3 bases from J; junction bases left unmatched: 10. CDR1 and CDR2 (germline): MNHEY, SMNVEV (reference sequence). The CDR3 covers 16 residues. CDR3: CASSPLGSGVYNEQFF. CDR3 nucleotide sequence: TGTGCCAGCAGTCCCCTAGGGAGCGGGGTCTACAATGAGCAGTTCTTC.

The chain is built from TRBV2 and TRBJ2-1; 13 bases are a match to TRBD2. The V and J ends lost 6 bases and 7 bases, in that order; junction bases with no gene match: 3. This CDR3 region has 14 residues. Germline V lookup: CDR1 SNHLY, CDR2 FYNNEI. CDR3 sequence reads: CASRGTSGKNEQFF. DNA for the CDR3: TGTGCCAGCAGAGGGACTAGCGGGAAGAATGAGCAGTTCTTC.

This chain joins TRBV7-8 and TRBJ1-3; D might be TRBD1 (6 bases). V was trimmed by 0 bases and J by 0 bases, leaving 12 bases between them. The germline gives CDR1 SGHVS, CDR2 FQNEAQ. The CDR3 is 17 amino acids. The CDR3 region has the DNA TGTGCCAGCAGCTTAGCTTTTTACAGGGACTCTGGAAACACCATATATTTT. This gives the protein CASSLAFYRDSGNTIYF. The full variable domain, in which reference TRBV7-8 and TRBJ1-3 provide the parts outside the CDR3, is GAGVSQSPRYKVAKRGQDVALRCDPISGHVSLFWYQQALGQGPEFLTYFQNEAQLDKSGLPSDRFFAERPEGSVSTLKIQRTQQEDSAVYLCASSLAFYRDSGNTIYFGEGSWLTVV.

This clone showed up just a few times. In the same sample, other DNA sequences code for this CDR3. V gene TRBV19 combines with J gene TRBJ1-1, with unresolved D. The CDR3 has 12 amino acids. V was trimmed by 5 bases and J by 4 bases, leaving 8 bases between them. The V gene's germline CDR1 is LNHDA and CDR2 SQIVND (reference sequence). The CDR3 region has the DNA TGTGCCAGTAGTCCCCTGGGCACTGAAGCTTTCTTT. It translates to CASSPLGTEAFF.

This rearrangement joins TRBV18 to TRBJ1-2; the match to TRBD1 covers 7 bases. The CDR3 is made up of 18 amino acids. V lost 6 bases and J lost 7; bases outside the gene matches: 23. The germline V gene has CDR1 KGHSH and CDR2 LQKENI. CDR3 bases: TGTGCCAGCTCCTATAGCCAGGGGGAACTCGTCGCGGTACGTGGCTACACCTTC. Translating gives CASSYSQGELVAVRGYTF.

This rearrangement joins TRBV15 to TRBJ2-3; TRBD2 matches 10 bases. Trimming cost V 1 base and J 4 bases; bases outside gene matches: 8. CDR1 is LNHNV and CDR2 is YYDKDF in the germline V gene (reference sequence). CDR3 size: 17 residues. CDR3 nucleotides: TGTGCCACCAGCAGAGCGAGCGGGAGGGCCGGATCAGATACGCAGTATTTT. Its translation: CATSRASGRAGSDTQYF. The full variable domain, completed using reference TRBV15 and TRBJ2-3, is DAMVIQNPRYQVTQFGKPVTLSCSQTLNHNVMYWYQQKSSQAPKLLFHYYDKDFNNEADTPDNFQSRRPNTSFCFLDIRSPGLGDTAMYLCATSRASGRAGSDTQYFGPGTRLTVL.

This clone was observed once. The rearrangement links TRBV5-1 to TRBJ1-2; no clear D gene. The CDR3 runs 16 residues. Germline assignment: CDR1 SGHRS and CDR2 YFSETQ. V gave up 4 bases and J gave up 2 bases, with 18 bases separating them. The CDR3 loop is CASSQEGVGRNYGYTF. The CDR3, as DNA: TGCGCCAGCAGCCAGGAAGGTGTGGGGAGGAACTATGGCTACACCTTC.

The chain combines TRBV11-2 with TRBJ1-2, with 8 bases fitting TRBD1. Germline CDR1 is SGHAT and CDR2 is FQNNGV. This CDR3 comprises 17 residues. The junction had 9 bases not matched to a gene; V was cut back by 0 bases and J by 3 bases. This chain's CDR3 is CASSLDLGPGGYYGYTF. CDR3 DNA sequence: TGTGCCAGCAGCTTAGATTTGGGACCAGGGGGCTACTATGGCTACACCTTC. Based on the CDR3 plus reference TRBV11-2 and TRBJ1-2, the full variable domain is EAGVAQSPRYKIIEKRQSVAFWCNPISGHATLYWYQQILGQGPKLLIQFQNNGVVDDSQLPKDRFSAERLKGVDSTLKIQPAKLEDSAVYLCASSLDLGPGGYYGYTFGSGTRLTVV.

The V and J genes are TRBV2 and TRBJ2-7; D is unclear. The CDR3 contains 14 residues. Trimming left V 4 bases short and J 2 bases short, with 12 bases between. The germline V gene encodes CDR1 SNHLY and CDR2 FYNNEI. The CDR3 coding sequence is TGTGCCAGCAGTGTTGCAGGTATAACCTACGAGCAGTACTTC. This translates into CASSVAGITYEQYF.

Concerning this clone itself: The same CDR3 can be traced to other DNA sequences in this sample. The gene calls are TRBV11-2 and TRBJ2-7; D is undetermined. Trimming shortened V by 3 bases and J by 4 bases, and 10 bases separated the two germline ends. The germline V gene has CDR1 SGHAT and CDR2 FQNNGV. CDR3 length: 13 amino acids. DNA of the CDR3: TGTGCCAGCAGCTTCGAAGCCGTTTACGAGCAGTACTTC. It specifies CASSFEAVYEQYF.

The rearrangement uses TRBV13 and TRBJ2-5; TRBD2 is a possible D gene (5 bases). The CDR3 has 14 residues. V lost 8 bases and J 5 bases, leaving 18 bases between the germline ends. Per the germline V gene, CDR1 is PRHDT and CDR2 is FYEKMQ (reference sequence). The DNA of the CDR3 is TGTGCCAGCCAAATCAGCGGCTTCGCGGAGACCCAGTACTTC. Translating gives CASQISGFAETQYF.

The chain carries TRBV13 and TRBJ2-3; the D gene is possibly TRBD2 (6 bases). V was cut by 4 bases and J by 4 bases, with 15 bases left in between. Germline CDR1 and CDR2: PRHDT and FYEKMQ (reference sequence). The length of the CDR3 is 15 residues. The CDR3 nucleotides read TGTGCCAGCAGCTCCCCGGGACTTCACTCAGATACGCAGTATTTT. Protein product: CASSSPGLHSDTQYF.

This clone was recorded only once. The rearrangement uses TRBV5-3 and TRBJ2-7; D not resolved. TRBV5-3 is labeled an ORF, and its function is uncertain. There are 15 residues in the CDR3. The V end was cut by 4 bases, the J end by 2 bases, with 16 bases between. The CDR3 reads CARSPISWITYEQYF. The CDR3 DNA reads as TGTGCCAGAAGCCCTATATCGTGGATAACCTACGAGCAGTACTTC.

The chain employs TRBV11-2 and TRBJ2-5, with 10 bases matching TRBD2. Germline V gene sequence: CDR1 SGHAT, CDR2 FQNNGV. The CDR3 totals 17 residues. Trimming cost V 5 bases and J 2 bases; bases outside gene matches: 11. The CDR3 loop reads CASSPLAGVRGQETQYF. In DNA form, the CDR3 reads TGTGCCAGCAGCCCTCTAGCGGGAGTTCGGGGGCAAGAGACCCAGTACTTC.

The chain links TRBV5-1 to TRBJ2-1, with 11 bases matching TRBD2. J lost 8 bases, V lost 3 bases, and 1 base had no gene match. The CDR3 is 13 amino acids. The germline CDR1 and CDR2 sequences are SGHRS and YFSETQ. CDR3 protein: CASSYSGRDEQFF. Here the CDR3 DNA reads TGCGCCAGCAGCTATAGCGGGAGGGATGAGCAGTTCTTC.